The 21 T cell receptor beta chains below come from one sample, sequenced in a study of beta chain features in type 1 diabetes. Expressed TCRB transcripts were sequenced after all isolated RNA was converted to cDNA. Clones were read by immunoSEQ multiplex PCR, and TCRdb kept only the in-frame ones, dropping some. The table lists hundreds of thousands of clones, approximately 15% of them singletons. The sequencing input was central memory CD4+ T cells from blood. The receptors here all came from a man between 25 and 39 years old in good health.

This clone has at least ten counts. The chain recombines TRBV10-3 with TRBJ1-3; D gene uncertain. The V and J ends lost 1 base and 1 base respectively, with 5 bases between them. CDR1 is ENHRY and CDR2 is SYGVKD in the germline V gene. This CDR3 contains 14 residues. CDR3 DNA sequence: TGTGCCATCAGTGAGTATGGATCTGGAAACACCATATATTTT. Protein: CAISEYGSGNTIYF.

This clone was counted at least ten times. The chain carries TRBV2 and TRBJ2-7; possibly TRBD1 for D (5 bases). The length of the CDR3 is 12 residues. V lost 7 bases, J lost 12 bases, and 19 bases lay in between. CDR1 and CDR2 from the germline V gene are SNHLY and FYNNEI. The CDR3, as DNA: TGTGCCAGCAAGGAGACAGATTACGCTGGGTACTTC. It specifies CASKETDYAGYF.

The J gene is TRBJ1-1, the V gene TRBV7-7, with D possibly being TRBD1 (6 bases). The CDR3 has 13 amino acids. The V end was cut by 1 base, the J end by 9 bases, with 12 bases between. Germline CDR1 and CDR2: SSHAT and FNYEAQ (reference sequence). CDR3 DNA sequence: TGTGCCAGCAGCTTAGGGACAGCTAATAAAGCTTTCTTT. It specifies CASSLGTANKAFF.

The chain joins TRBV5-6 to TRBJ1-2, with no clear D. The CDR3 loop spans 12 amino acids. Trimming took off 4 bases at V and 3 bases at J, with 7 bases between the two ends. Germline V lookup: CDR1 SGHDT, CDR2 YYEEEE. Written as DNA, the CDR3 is TGTGCCAGCAGCGATGCAGACTATGGCTACACCTTC. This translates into CASSDADYGYTF.

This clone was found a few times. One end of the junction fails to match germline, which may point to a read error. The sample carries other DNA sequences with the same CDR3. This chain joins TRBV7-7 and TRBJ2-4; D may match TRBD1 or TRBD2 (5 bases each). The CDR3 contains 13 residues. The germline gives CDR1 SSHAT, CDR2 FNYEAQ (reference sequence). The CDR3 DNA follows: TGCGCCAGCAGCCGGGGTGGGGGAAACATTCAGTACTTC. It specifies CASSRGGGNIQYF.

CDR3 sequence: CASSLEGATYNEQFF. CDR3 DNA sequence: TGTGCCAGCAGCTTGGAAGGGGCTACCTACAATGAGCAGTTCTTC. The gene calls are TRBV11-2 and TRBJ2-1; TRBD1 is a possible D gene (5 bases). The CDR3 totals 15 residues. The V gene lost 3 bases and the J gene lost 2 bases, with 11 bases spanning the gap. Germline V gene sequence: CDR1 SGHAT, CDR2 FQNNGV.

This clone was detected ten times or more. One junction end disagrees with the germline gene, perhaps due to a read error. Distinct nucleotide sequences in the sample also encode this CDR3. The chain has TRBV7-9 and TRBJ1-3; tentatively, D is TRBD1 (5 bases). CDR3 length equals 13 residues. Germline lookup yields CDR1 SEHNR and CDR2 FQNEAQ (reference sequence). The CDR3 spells CASSQGGENTIYF. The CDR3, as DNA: TGCGCCAGCAGCCAAGGAGGGGAAAACACCATATATTTT.

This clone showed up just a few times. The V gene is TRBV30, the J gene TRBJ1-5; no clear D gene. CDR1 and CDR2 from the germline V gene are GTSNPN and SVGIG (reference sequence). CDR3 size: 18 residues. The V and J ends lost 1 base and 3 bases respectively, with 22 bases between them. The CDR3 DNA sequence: TGTGCCTGGAGTGAAAGTGTCTTTGGGAACAGAATCAATCAGCCCCAGCATTTT. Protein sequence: CAWSESVFGNRINQPQHF.

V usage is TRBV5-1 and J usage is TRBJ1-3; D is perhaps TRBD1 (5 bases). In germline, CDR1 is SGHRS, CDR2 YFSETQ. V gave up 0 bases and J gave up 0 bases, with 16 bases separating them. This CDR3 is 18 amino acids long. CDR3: CASSLAALGRHSGNTIYF. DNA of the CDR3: TGCGCCAGCAGCTTGGCCGCATTGGGGCGACACTCTGGAAACACCATATATTTT. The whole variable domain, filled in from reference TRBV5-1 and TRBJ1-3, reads KAGVTQTPRYLIKTRGQQVTLSCSPISGHRSVSWYQQTPGQGLQFLFEYFSETQRNKGNFPGRFSGRQFSNSRSEMNVSTLELGDSALYLCASSLAALGRHSGNTIYFGEGSWLTVV.

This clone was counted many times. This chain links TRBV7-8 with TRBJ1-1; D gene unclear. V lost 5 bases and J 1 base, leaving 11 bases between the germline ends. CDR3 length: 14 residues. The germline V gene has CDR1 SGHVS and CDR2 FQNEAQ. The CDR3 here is CASSIRETNTEAFF. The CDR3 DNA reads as TGTGCCAGCAGCATCCGGGAGACGAACACTGAAGCTTTCTTT. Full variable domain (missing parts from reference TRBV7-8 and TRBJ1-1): GAGVSQSPRYKVAKRGQDVALRCDPISGHVSLFWYQQALGQGPEFLTYFQNEAQLDKSGLPSDRFFAERPEGSVSTLKIQRTQQEDSAVYLCASSIRETNTEAFFGQGTRLTVV.

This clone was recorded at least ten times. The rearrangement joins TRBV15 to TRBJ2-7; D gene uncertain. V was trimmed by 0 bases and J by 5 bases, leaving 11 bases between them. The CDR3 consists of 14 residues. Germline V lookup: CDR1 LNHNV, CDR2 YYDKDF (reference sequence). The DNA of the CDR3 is TGTGCCACCAGCAGAGACAGGATTGGAGACGAGCAGTACTTC. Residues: CATSRDRIGDEQYF. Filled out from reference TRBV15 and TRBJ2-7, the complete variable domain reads DAMVIQNPRYQVTQFGKPVTLSCSQTLNHNVMYWYQQKSSQAPKLLFHYYDKDFNNEADTPDNFQSRRPNTSFCFLDIRSPGLGDTAMYLCATSRDRIGDEQYFGPGTRLTVT.

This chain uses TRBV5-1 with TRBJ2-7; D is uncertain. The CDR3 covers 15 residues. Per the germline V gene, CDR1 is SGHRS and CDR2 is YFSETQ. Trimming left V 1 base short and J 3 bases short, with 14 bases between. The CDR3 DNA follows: TGCGCCAGCAGCTTGAGCCGTGGAGCCCTCTACGAGCAGTACTTC. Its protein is CASSLSRGALYEQYF.

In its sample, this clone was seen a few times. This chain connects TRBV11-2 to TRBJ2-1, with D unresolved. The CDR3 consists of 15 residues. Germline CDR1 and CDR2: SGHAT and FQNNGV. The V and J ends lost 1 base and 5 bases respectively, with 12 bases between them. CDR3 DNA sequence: TGTGCCAGCAGCTTAGTTGGCCCTTTTGACAATGAGCAGTTCTTC. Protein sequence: CASSLVGPFDNEQFF. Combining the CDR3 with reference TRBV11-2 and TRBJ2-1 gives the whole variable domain EAGVAQSPRYKIIEKRQSVAFWCNPISGHATLYWYQQILGQGPKLLIQFQNNGVVDDSQLPKDRFSAERLKGVDSTLKIQPAKLEDSAVYLCASSLVGPFDNEQFFGPGTRLTVL.

As DNA, the CDR3 is TGTGCCAGCACACCCACAGGGAGGAGTGAAAAACTGTTTTTT. Amino acid sequence: CASTPTGRSEKLFF. The J gene is TRBJ1-4, the V gene TRBV7-8, with D possibly matching TRBD1 (6 bases). CDR3 size: 14 residues. Trimming stripped 7 bases from V and 7 bases from J, with 16 bases between. Germline loops: CDR1 SGHVS, CDR2 FQNEAQ.

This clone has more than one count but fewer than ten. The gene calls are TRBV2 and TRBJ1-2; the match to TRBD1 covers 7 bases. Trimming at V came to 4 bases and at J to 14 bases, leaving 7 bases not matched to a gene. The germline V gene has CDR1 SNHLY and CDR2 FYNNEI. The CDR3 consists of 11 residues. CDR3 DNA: TGTGCCAGCAGTGTGGACAGGCGTGGTACCTTC. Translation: CASSVDRRGTF.

The CDR3 is CASSRGGTEAFF. CDR3 coding DNA: TGTGCCAGCAGCCGGGGGGGTACTGAAGCTTTCTTT. The V call is TRBV7-2, the J call TRBJ1-1, with a weak D call TRBD1 (5 bases). Trimming cost V 5 bases and J 5 bases, with 9 bases left between them. The CDR3 is 12 residues long. Germline V gives CDR1 SGHTA, CDR2 FQGNSA.

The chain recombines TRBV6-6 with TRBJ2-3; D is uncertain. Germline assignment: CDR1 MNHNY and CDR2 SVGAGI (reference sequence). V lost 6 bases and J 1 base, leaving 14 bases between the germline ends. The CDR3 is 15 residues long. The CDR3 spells CASSAKSLRTDTQYF. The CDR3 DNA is TGTGCCAGCAGCGCCAAAAGCCTCCGCACAGATACGCAGTATTTT.

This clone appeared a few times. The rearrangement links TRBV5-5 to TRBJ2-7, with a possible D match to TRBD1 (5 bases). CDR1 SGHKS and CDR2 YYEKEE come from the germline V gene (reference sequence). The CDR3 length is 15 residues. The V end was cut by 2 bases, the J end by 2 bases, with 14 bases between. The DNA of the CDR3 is TGTGCCAGCAGCTTTGGTGTTGACAGTACCTACGAGCAGTACTTC. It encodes CASSFGVDSTYEQYF.

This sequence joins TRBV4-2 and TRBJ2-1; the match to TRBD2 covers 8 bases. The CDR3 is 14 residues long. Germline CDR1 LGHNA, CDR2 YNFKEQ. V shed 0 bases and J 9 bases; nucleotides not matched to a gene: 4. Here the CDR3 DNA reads TGTGCCAGCAGCCAAGACGGGGGGGCCAGTGAGCAGTTCTTC. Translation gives CASSQDGGASEQFF.

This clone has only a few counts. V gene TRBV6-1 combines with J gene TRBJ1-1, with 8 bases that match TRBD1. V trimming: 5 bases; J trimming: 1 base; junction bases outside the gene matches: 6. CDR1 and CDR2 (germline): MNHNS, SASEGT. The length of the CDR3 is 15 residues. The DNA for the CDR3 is TGTGCCAGCAGTATCGACAGGGGTCAGAACACTGAAGCTTTCTTT. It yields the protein CASSIDRGQNTEAFF.

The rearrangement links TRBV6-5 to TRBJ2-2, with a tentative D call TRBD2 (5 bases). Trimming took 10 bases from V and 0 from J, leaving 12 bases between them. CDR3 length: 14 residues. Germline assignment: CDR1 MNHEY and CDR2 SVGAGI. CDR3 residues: CATKPDSNTGELFF. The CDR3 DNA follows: TGTGCCACCAAACCGGACTCGAACACCGGGGAGCTGTTTTTT.